This TCR beta chain was captured in a study of T cells in Graves' hyperthyroidism and ophthalmopathy. Uncontrolled infection, other autoimmune disease, pregnancy and lactation each barred patients from inclusion. V shed 6 bases, J shed 0 bases, and the junction held 2 bases outside the gene matches. The CDR3 runs 14 residues. Germline V CDR1 and CDR2: SNHLY, FYNNEI. This clonotype was counted at least ten times. TCR beta CDR3 sequences were amplified from RNA transcripts. During a first-round RT-PCR of the TCR CDR3, the HTBI primer set was used. TCRdb fed the multiplex PCR reads into MiXCR, producing one record per CDR3 protein. Here the sample spans 300,000 to 400,000 distinct CDR3 sequences, about 13% being singletons.

The sample taken for sequencing was blood. The chain links TRBV2 to TRBJ2-1; 7 bases fit TRBD2. This clonotype was obtained from a woman between 18 and 29 years old with Graves' hyperthyroidism. The chain's CDR3 is CASSGGSSYNEQFF. CDR3 nucleotide sequence: TGTGCCAGCAGCGGGGGGAGCTCCTACAATGAGCAGTTCTTC.